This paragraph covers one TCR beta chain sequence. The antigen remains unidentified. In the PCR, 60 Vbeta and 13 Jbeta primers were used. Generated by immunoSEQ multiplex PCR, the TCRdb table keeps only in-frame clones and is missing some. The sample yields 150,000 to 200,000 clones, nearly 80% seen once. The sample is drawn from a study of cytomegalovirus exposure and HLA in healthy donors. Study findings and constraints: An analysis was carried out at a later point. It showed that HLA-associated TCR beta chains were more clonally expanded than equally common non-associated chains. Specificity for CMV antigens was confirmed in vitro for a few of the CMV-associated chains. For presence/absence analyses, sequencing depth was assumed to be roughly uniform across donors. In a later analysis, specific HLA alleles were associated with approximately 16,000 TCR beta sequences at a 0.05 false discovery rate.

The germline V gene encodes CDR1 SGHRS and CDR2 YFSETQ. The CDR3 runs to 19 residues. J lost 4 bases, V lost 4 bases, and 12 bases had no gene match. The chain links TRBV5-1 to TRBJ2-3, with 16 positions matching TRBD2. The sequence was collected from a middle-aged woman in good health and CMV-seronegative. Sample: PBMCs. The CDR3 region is CASSPGLAGGPYPADTQYF. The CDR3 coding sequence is TGCGCCAGCAGCCCGGGACTAGCGGGAGGGCCTTACCCGGCAGATACGCAGTATTTT.